The T cell receptor beta chain described here comes from a study of T cells expressing NK-cell markers. Reanalyzing the 5' RACE reads, TCRdb keeps one entry per CDR3 protein, without DNA. Its table lists about 540,000 distinct CDR3 sequences. The germline V gene encodes CDR1 KGHSH and CDR2 LQKENI. The CDR3 loop spans 15 amino acids. The clonotype originates from a man between 18 and 35 years old in good health. The chain combines TRBV18 with TRBJ2-3; TCRdb's D gene call, TRBD2, goes unchecked for lack of DNA. Sequences were obtained from blood T cells: a sorted CD56 or NKG2C T cell subset, CD4+ or CD8+ T cells, or bulk PBMC T cells (not recorded which). CDR3 in amino acids: CASYPGSANTDTQYF.